The rows below give T cell receptor beta chains drawn from one sample of a study of blood T cell repertoires in COVID-19. Repertoires were generated with immunoSEQ multiplex PCR, while TCRdb's copy carries only in-frame clones and drops some. The sample carries about 70,000 clones, around 83% recorded once. Sequencing was done on a sample of peripheral blood. All receptors derive from a man aged 80 or over with acute or convalescent COVID-19. CDR3s include the opening cysteine and the closing phenylalanine or tryptophan. Each record gives: clone size, V gene, J gene, D gene, CDR3 DNA, CDR3 protein. A D gene is named only where the DNA matches it firmly. Size is stated for part of the rows, as once, few or many counts, or as a class when the clone is expanded.

clone size: .; V gene: TRBV7-2; J gene: TRBJ1-5; D gene: .; CDR3 DNA: TGTGCCAGCAGCTTGTGGAGAACCGCGGATCAGCCCCAGCATTTT; CDR3 protein: CASSLWRTADQPQHF
clone size: .; V gene: TRBV5-1; J gene: TRBJ1-2; D gene: .; CDR3 DNA: TGCGCCAGCAGCTTATCAGGGGCGGATGGCTACACCTTC; CDR3 protein: CASSLSGADGYTF
clone size: .; V gene: TRBV7-2; J gene: TRBJ2-3; D gene: .; CDR3 DNA: TGTGCCAGCAGCAAAGCCCGGGACAACCCTAGCACAGATACGCAGTATTTT; CDR3 protein: CASSKARDNPSTDTQYF
clone size: .; V gene: TRBV3-1/TRBV3-2; J gene: TRBJ2-3; D gene: .; CDR3 DNA: TGTGCCAGCAGCCAAGGCCAGATTCGCACAGATACGCAGTATTTT; CDR3 protein: CASSQGQIRTDTQYF
clone size: .; V gene: TRBV6-5; J gene: TRBJ1-3; D gene: .; CDR3 DNA: TGTGCCAGCAGGCCCGAGTCCCACTCTGGAAACACCATATATTTT; CDR3 protein: CASRPESHSGNTIYF
clone size: .; V gene: TRBV18; J gene: TRBJ1-1; D gene: .; CDR3 DNA: TGTGCCAGCTCGCTGGAGCGAGGCCATCTGGCTTTCTTT; CDR3 protein: CASSLERGHLAFF
clone size: .; V gene: TRBV11-1; J gene: TRBJ2-1; D gene: TRBD2; CDR3 DNA: TGTGCCAGCAGCTCAAGTCTAGCGGGGGGCGTCAATGAGCAGTTCTTC; CDR3 protein: CASSSSLAGGVNEQFF
clone size: few; V gene: TRBV6-1; J gene: TRBJ2-7; D gene: TRBD2; CDR3 DNA: TGTGCCAGCAGTGATACGCCGGGACTAGCGGTCTACGAGCAGTACTTC; CDR3 protein: CASSDTPGLAVYEQYF
clone size: once; V gene: TRBV5-1; J gene: TRBJ2-5; D gene: TRBD1; CDR3 DNA: TGCGCCAGCAGCTTGGGGACAGGGGGGGAGACCCAGTACTTC; CDR3 protein: CASSLGTGGETQYF
clone size: .; V gene: TRBV18; J gene: TRBJ2-5; D gene: .; CDR3 DNA: TGTGCCAGCTCACCACGGACAGATCAAGAGACCCAGTACTTC; CDR3 protein: CASSPRTDQETQYF
clone size: few; V gene: TRBV6-5; J gene: TRBJ1-5; D gene: TRBD1; CDR3 DNA: TGTGCCAGCAGTTACGGGACAGGGTCTCAGCCCCAGCATTTT; CDR3 protein: CASSYGTGSQPQHF
clone size: .; V gene: TRBV9; J gene: TRBJ1-1; D gene: .; CDR3 DNA: TGTGCCAGCAGCCCCAGGACAGACGCTTTCTTT; CDR3 protein: CASSPRTDAFF
clone size: .; V gene: TRBV6-5; J gene: TRBJ2-5; D gene: TRBD2; CDR3 DNA: TGTGCCAGCAGTTACGGGACTAGCGGGGATCAGAGGGCCCAGTACTTC; CDR3 protein: CASSYGTSGDQRAQYF
clone size: .; V gene: TRBV5-6; J gene: TRBJ1-3; D gene: .; CDR3 DNA: TGTGCCAGCTACCGAGAGGGCAGGGGAAACACCATATATTTT; CDR3 protein: CASYREGRGNTIYF
clone size: .; V gene: TRBV5-4; J gene: TRBJ2-7; D gene: TRBD2; CDR3 DNA: TGTGCCAGCAGCCCTAACGGGGCGGGAGAACGCGAGCAGTACTTC; CDR3 protein: CASSPNGAGEREQYF
clone size: .; V gene: TRBV28; J gene: TRBJ1-2; D gene: .; CDR3 DNA: TGTGCCAGCAGTAGCCGACAGGCTGGCTACACCTTC; CDR3 protein: CASSSRQAGYTF
clone size: .; V gene: TRBV14; J gene: TRBJ2-7; D gene: .; CDR3 DNA: TGTGCCAGCAGCCGCACCAAGACAGGATTTGGGGACTACGAGCAGTACTTC; CDR3 protein: CASSRTKTGFGDYEQYF